A selection of T cell receptor beta chains follows, all from one sample in a study of blood T cell repertoires in COVID-19. Profiled with immunoSEQ multiplex PCR; TCRdb holds only in-frame clones, not every one. Of 150,000 to 200,000 clones detected, approximately 86% appear once; the ten largest clones hold roughly 8%. The material sequenced was peripheral blood. These receptors all come from a man in his sixties with acute or convalescent COVID-19. The CDR3 runs from the conserved cysteine through the conserved F or W. The D gene is left open where the match is weak. Clone size appears in some rows only: once, few, many, or a class for an expanded clone.

len | j_gene | abundance | d_gene | v_gene | CDR3nt | CDR3aa
16 | TRBJ2-1 | few | - | TRBV24-1 | TGTGCCACCAGTGATTTGACTAGTGTTAATCCAAATGAGCAGTTCTTC | CATSDLTSVNPNEQFF
13 | TRBJ1-3 | - | - | TRBV5-4 | TGTGCCAGCAGCCGGGACACTGGAAACACCATATATTTT | CASSRDTGNTIYF
14 | TRBJ1-2 | - | - | TRBV28 | TGTGCCAGCAGTCCCGGCAGGGTAGGGCATGGCTACACCTTC | CASSPGRVGHGYTF
19 | TRBJ2-2 | - | TRBD2 | TRBV5-1 | TGCGCCAGCAGCCCCCGGGGACTAGCGGGAGGGCCGGGCACCGGGGAGCTGTTTTTT | CASSPRGLAGGPGTGELFF
14 | TRBJ2-3 | - | - | TRBV28 | TGTGCCAGCAGTTCCCCCTCCGGCACAGATACGCAGTATTTT | CASSSPSGTDTQYF
15 | TRBJ1-6 | - | - | TRBV2 | TGTGCCACCCAGGGGCCCGGGCTTTTGAATTCACCCCTCCACTTT | CATQGPGLLNSPLHF
13 | TRBJ1-2 | - | TRBD1 | TRBV6-5 | TGTGCCAGCAGCCGACAGGGAAACTATGGCTACACCTTC | CASSRQGNYGYTF
12 | TRBJ1-3 | - | - | TRBV28 | TGTGCCAGCAGTTTCCTTGGAAACACCATATATTTT | CASSFLGNTIYF
16 | TRBJ1-5 | - | - | TRBV6-1 | TGTGCCAGCAGTGATCCAGGGGCCGGAAGGAATCAGCCCCAGCATTTT | CASSDPGAGRNQPQHF
15 | TRBJ1-6 | once | TRBD1 | TRBV30 | TGTGCCAGCTCGAACAAACGACAGGGAGTTTCACCCCTCCACTTT | CASSNKRQGVSPLHF
15 | TRBJ2-7 | - | TRBD1 | TRBV5-4 | TGTGCCAGCAGCTTGCCGGGACAGGGGTACTACGAGCAGTACTTC | CASSLPGQGYYEQYF
13 | TRBJ2-7 | - | TRBD2 | TRBV24-1 | TGTGCCACCGCAGGGAGGGACCGCGACGAGCAGTACTTC | CATAGRDRDEQYF
16 | TRBJ2-7 | - | TRBD2 | TRBV6-5 | TGTGCCAGCAGTTACTCGTGGACTAGCGGCTCCTACGAGCAGTACTTC | CASSYSWTSGSYEQYF
15 | TRBJ1-4 | - | TRBD1 | TRBV7-2 | TGTGCCAGCAGCTTAACGGGGACAGGGGGAGAAAAACTGTTTTTT | CASSLTGTGGEKLFF
16 | TRBJ2-3 | - | TRBD2 | TRBV11-2 | TGTGCCAGCAGCTTGACTAGCGGAGTGAGCACAGATACGCAGTATTTT | CASSLTSGVSTDTQYF
15 | TRBJ2-5 | - | TRBD2 | TRBV29-1 | TGCAGCGTTGAAGAGGGATGGGGGGGAGGAGAGACCCAGTACTTC | CSVEEGWGGGETQYF
16 | TRBJ2-1 | once | TRBD2 | TRBV4-2 | TGTGCCAGCAGCCCGATCAAGACTAGCGTCAACAATGAGCAGTTCTTC | CASSPIKTSVNNEQFF
13 | TRBJ2-2 | - | - | TRBV3-1/TRBV3-2 | TGTGCCAGCAGACCGACAGGTAGAAGGGAGCTGTTTTTT | CASRPTGRRELFF
16 | TRBJ2-1 | - | TRBD2 | TRBV6-4 | TGTGCCAGCAGTGACTCGATTCGCGGGAGGGACAATGAGCAGTTCTTC | CASSDSIRGRDNEQFF
16 | TRBJ2-7 | - | TRBD2 | TRBV5-4 | TGTGCCAGCAGCCCCGGGACTAGTTTGGGCTCCTACGAGCAGTACTTC | CASSPGTSLGSYEQYF
18 | TRBJ1-3 | - | TRBD1 | TRBV15 | TGTGCCACCAGCAGAGGCCTGACCGGGACAGGGAGTCGGAACACCATATATTTT | CATSRGLTGTGSRNTIYF
19 | TRBJ1-1 | - | - | TRBV21-1 | TGTGCCAGCAGCAAAGGAATCGGGACAGGGGGCGCGGGGAACACTGAAGCTTTCTTT | CASSKGIGTGGAGNTEAFF
16 | TRBJ1-5 | - | TRBD1 | TRBV2 | TGTGCCACCAGGTTGGGCGGACAGGCCAGCAATCAGCCCCAGCATTTT | CATRLGGQASNQPQHF
12 | TRBJ1-5 | - | - | TRBV12-3/TRBV12-4 | TGTGCCAGCAGTTTCAGCGGTCAGCCCCAGCATTTT | CASSFSGQPQHF
14 | TRBJ1-6 | - | TRBD1 | TRBV19 | TGTGCCAGTAGTTCCGGGACAGTGGATTCACCCCTCCACTTT | CASSSGTVDSPLHF
16 | TRBJ2-3 | - | TRBD2 | TRBV5-1 | TGCGCCAGCAGCTCGGGACTAGCGGGAGTGGCAGATACGCAGTATTTT | CASSSGLAGVADTQYF
14 | TRBJ1-1 | - | - | TRBV30 | TGTGCCTGGAGTGGAGGCAGGCGGGACACTGAAGCTTTCTTT | CAWSGGRRDTEAFF
13 | TRBJ1-6 | - | - | TRBV12-3/TRBV12-4 | TGTGCCAGCTCTGGGCTCCTCCCCAGGCCCCTCCACTTT | CASSGLLPRPLHF
15 | TRBJ2-1 | - | - | TRBV5-1 | TGCGCCAGCAGCCTATGGCCCCGGGGGAACAATGAGCAGTTCTTC | CASSLWPRGNNEQFF
12 | TRBJ1-2 | - | - | TRBV29-1 | TGCAGCGTAGACAGAACCGTCTATGGCTACACCTTC | CSVDRTVYGYTF
14 | TRBJ1-4 | - | - | TRBV15 | TGTGCCACCAGCAGATTTAGCCGTAATGAAAAACTGTTTTTT | CATSRFSRNEKLFF
15 | TRBJ2-7 | - | TRBD1 | TRBV4-2 | TGTGCCAGCAGCCAAGGACAGGGACGGGGAAACGAGCAGTACTTC | CASSQGQGRGNEQYF
16 | TRBJ2-1 | - | - | TRBV5-1 | TGCGCCAGCAGCTTGAGGGGTGTGTCCCCTGACAATGAGCAGTTCTTC | CASSLRGVSPDNEQFF
15 | TRBJ2-2 | - | - | TRBV6-6 | TGTGCCAGCAGATCATGGGGGGAGTTAACCGGGGAGCTGTTTTTT | CASRSWGELTGELFF
16 | TRBJ2-1 | - | - | TRBV4-2 | TGTGCCAGCAGCCAAGAGGACCTAATTGGCGGGAATGAGCAGTTCTTC | CASSQEDLIGGNEQFF
13 | TRBJ2-5 | once | - | TRBV7-2 | TGTGCCAGCAGCGCCAGGTACCAAGAGACCCAGTACTTC | CASSARYQETQYF
13 | TRBJ1-2 | - | TRBD1 | TRBV2 | TGTGCCAGTGCCCTGGGGGACAGATATGGCTACACCTTC | CASALGDRYGYTF
14 | TRBJ2-5 | - | TRBD1 | TRBV28 | TGTGCCAGCAGTTTAATAGGGGGCAGGGAGACCCAGTACTTC | CASSLIGGRETQYF
13 | TRBJ1-1 | - | TRBD1 | TRBV6-1 | TGTGCCAGCAGTGAAGGACAGGGGACTGTAACTTTCTTT | CASSEGQGTVTFF
20 | TRBJ2-1 | once | TRBD2 | TRBV20-1 | TGCACTGCTAGTCCCGGACTAGCGGGAGGAGGCCGGTTCGGCAACAATGAGCAGTTCTTC | CTASPGLAGGGRFGNNEQFF
14 | TRBJ2-3 | - | - | TRBV20-1 | TGCAGTGCTAGTCGGGGGAGAGTCACAGATACGCAGTATTTT | CSASRGRVTDTQYF
13 | TRBJ2-3 | - | TRBD1 | TRBV7-2 | TGTGCCAGCAGCTTAGAAGAGAGGGACAGACAGTATTTT | CASSLEERDRQYF
16 | TRBJ1-3 | - | - | TRBV5-4 | TGTGCCAGCAGCTTGTATTCGAGTACGCGCGGAAACACCATATATTTT | CASSLYSSTRGNTIYF
14 | TRBJ2-7 | - | - | TRBV11-2 | TGTGCCAGCAGCGTAGAGGGCAGGCCCCACGAGCAGTACTTC | CASSVEGRPHEQYF
15 | TRBJ1-6 | - | TRBD1 | TRBV3-1/TRBV3-2 | TGTGCCAGCAGCCCAAGACAGGGGGCTGACTCACCCCTCCACTTT | CASSPRQGADSPLHF
14 | TRBJ2-1 | few | - | TRBV29-1 | TGCAGCGTTGATATGCGGCAAGGGGGCAATGAGCAGTTCTTC | CSVDMRQGGNEQFF